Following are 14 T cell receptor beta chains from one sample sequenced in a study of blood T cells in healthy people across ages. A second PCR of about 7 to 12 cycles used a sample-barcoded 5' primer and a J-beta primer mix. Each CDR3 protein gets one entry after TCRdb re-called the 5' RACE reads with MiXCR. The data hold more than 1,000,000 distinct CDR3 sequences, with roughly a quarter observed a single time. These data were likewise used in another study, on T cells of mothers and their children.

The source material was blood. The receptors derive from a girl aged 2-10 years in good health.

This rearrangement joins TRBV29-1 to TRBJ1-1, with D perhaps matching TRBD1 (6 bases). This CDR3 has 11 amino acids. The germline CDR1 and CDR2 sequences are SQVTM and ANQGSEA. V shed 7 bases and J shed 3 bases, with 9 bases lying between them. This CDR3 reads CSAGEYTEAFF. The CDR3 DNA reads TGCAGCGCAGGGGAATACACTGAAGCTTTCTTT.

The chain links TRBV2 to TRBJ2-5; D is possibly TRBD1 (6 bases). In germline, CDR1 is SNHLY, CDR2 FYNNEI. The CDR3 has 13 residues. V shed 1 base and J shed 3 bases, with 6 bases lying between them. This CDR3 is CASSEEGEETQYF. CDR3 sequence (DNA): TGTGCCAGCAGTGAAGAGGGGGAAGAGACCCAGTACTTC.

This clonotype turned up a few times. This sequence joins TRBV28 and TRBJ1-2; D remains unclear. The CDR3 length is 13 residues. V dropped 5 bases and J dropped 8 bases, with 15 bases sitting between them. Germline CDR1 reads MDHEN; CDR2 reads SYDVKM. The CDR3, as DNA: TGTGCCAGCAGTCTTCCTACCCTGGGGGGCTACACCTTC. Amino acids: CASSLPTLGGYTF.

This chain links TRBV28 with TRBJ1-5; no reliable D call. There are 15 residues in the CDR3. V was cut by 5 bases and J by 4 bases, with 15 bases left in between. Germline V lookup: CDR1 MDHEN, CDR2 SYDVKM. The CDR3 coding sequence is TGTGCCAGCAGTCCCAAGGAGGGAAATAATCAGCCCCAGCATTTT. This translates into CASSPKEGNNQPQHF.

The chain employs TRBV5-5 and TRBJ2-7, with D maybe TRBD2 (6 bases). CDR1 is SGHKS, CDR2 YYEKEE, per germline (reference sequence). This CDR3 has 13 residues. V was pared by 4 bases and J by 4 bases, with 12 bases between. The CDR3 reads CASSGGSVYEQYF. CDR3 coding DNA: TGTGCCAGCAGCGGAGGGAGCGTATACGAGCAGTACTTC.

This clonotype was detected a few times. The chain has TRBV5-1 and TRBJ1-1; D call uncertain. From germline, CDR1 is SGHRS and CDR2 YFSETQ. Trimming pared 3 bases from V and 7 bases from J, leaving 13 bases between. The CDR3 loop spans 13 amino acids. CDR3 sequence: CASSYDPGGEAFF. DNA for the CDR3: TGCGCCAGCAGCTACGACCCAGGCGGTGAAGCTTTCTTT.

This CDR3 reads CASSSGMSTDTQYF. The DNA of the CDR3 is TGCGCCAGCAGTAGCGGGATGAGCACAGATACGCAGTATTTT. This chain connects TRBV5-1 to TRBJ2-3, with 8 positions matching TRBD2. The V gene's germline CDR1 is SGHRS and CDR2 YFSETQ. The CDR3 spans 14 residues. The trim removed 5 bases at V and 0 bases at J, leaving 2 bases unmatched.

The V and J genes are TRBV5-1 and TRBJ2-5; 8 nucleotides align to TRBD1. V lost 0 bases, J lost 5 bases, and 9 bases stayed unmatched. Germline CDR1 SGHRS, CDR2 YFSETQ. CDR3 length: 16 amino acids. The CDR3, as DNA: TGCGCCAGCAGCTTGGAGACAGGGGCCCTTGGTGAGACCCAGTACTTC. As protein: CASSLETGALGETQYF.

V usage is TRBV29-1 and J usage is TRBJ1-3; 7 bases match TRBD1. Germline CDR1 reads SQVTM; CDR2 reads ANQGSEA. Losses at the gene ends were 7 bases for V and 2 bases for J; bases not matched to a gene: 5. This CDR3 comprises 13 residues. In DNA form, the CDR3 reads TGCAGCGCTTCTACAGGGGCTGGAAACACCATATATTTT. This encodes CSASTGAGNTIYF.

CDR3 coding DNA: TGTGCCAGCAGCTTAGATTTAAAATCGAACACCATATATTTT. Translating it yields CASSLDLKSNTIYF. V and J are TRBV7-6 and TRBJ1-3; D gene unclear. CDR1 is SGHVS, CDR2 FNYEAQ, per germline. V lost 1 base to trimming and J lost 7 bases, with 11 bases between them. The CDR3 extends over 14 amino acids.

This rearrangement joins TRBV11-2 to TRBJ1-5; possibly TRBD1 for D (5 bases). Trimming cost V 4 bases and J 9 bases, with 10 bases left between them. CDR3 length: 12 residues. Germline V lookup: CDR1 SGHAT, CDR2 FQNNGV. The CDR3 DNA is TGTGCCAGCAGCTCCGATGGGGCGCCCCAGCATTTT. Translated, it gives CASSSDGAPQHF.

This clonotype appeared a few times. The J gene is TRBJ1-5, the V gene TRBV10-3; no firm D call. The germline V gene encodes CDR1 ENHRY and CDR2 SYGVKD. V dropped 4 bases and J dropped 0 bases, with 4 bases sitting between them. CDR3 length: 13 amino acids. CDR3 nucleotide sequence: TGTGCCATCAGTGTGGGTAGCAATCAGCCCCAGCATTTT. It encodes CAISVGSNQPQHF.

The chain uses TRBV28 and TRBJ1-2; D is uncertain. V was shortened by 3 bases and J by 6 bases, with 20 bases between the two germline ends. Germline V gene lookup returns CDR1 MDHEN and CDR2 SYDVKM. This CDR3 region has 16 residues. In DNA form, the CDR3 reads TGTGCCAGCAGTTTGTTTATTCGAGGGAGGGAGAATGGCTACACCTTC. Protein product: CASSLFIRGRENGYTF.

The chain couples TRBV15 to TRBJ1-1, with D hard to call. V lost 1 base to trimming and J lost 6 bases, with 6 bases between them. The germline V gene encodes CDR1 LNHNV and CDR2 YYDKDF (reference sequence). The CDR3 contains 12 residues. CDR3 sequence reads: CATSRAWAEAFF. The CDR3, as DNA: TGTGCCACCAGCAGAGCGTGGGCTGAAGCTTTCTTT. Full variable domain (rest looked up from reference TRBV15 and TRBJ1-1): DAMVIQNPRYQVTQFGKPVTLSCSQTLNHNVMYWYQQKSSQAPKLLFHYYDKDFNNEADTPDNFQSRRPNTSFCFLDIRSPGLGDTAMYLCATSRAWAEAFFGQGTRLTVV.